Presented here are 10 T cell receptor beta chains from one specimen sequenced in a study of blood T cell repertoires in COVID-19 (dated by TCRdb to 2018 to 2020). Library method: the immunoSEQ multiplex PCR assay. TCRdb re-hosts the immuneACCESS table, in-frame sequences only. Its copies lack some clones; in the studies checked, an unresolved V gene accounts for under half of them, and the cause for the rest is not known. This sample gives roughly 440,000 clones in total; 88% of them show up just once. Around 13% of the sample comes from the top ten. Source material: peripheral blood. The receptor source for this set is a woman between 45 and 60 years old with COVID-19, enrolled during active disease.

This rearrangement joins TRBV5-1 to TRBJ2-7, with 7 nucleotides matching TRBD2. Germline values: CDR1 SGHRS, CDR2 YFSETQ. J was trimmed by 3 bases and V by 4 bases; bases with no gene match: 10. This CDR3 is built from 15 residues. The CDR3 spells CASSPGLDADYEQYF. The DNA for the CDR3 is TGCGCCAGCAGCCCAGGACTAGACGCCGACTACGAGCAGTACTTC.

This clone was found once. V gene TRBV4-1 combines with J gene TRBJ1-3, with 7 bases that match TRBD1. The CDR3 runs to 17 residues. After removal of 4 bases from V and 4 bases from J, the junction contained 13 bases not matched to a gene. Per germline, CDR1 MGHRA and CDR2 YSYEKL. The CDR3 sequence is CASSPRGGRGGGNTIYF. The CDR3 nucleotides are TGCGCCAGCAGCCCCCGAGGGGGCCGCGGTGGGGGAAACACCATATATTTT.

This clone was observed once. The V gene is TRBV6-5, the J gene TRBJ1-1; weak D call: TRBD1 (5 bases). Germline CDR1 is MNHEY and CDR2 is SVGAGI. V was clipped by 5 bases and J by 5 bases, with 12 bases between them. The CDR3 has 13 residues. The CDR3 sequence is CASSQRAGTEAFF. For the CDR3, the DNA is TGTGCCAGCAGTCAAAGGGCAGGGACTGAAGCTTTCTTT.

The V gene is TRBV11-2, the J gene TRBJ2-1; D might be TRBD1 (6 bases). Trimming stripped 5 bases from V and 2 bases from J, with 16 bases between. Per the germline V gene, CDR1 is SGHAT and CDR2 is FQNNGV. The CDR3 length is 16 residues. In DNA, the CDR3 is TGTGCCAGCAGCCTCATGGGGGCCAACCCCTACAATGAGCAGTTCTTC. The encoded protein is CASSLMGANPYNEQFF.

Concerning this clone: A junction end diverges from the germline sequence, so it may reflect a read error. J is TRBJ2-7 and V is TRBV29-1; 8 nucleotides line up with TRBD2. CDR3 length: 14 amino acids. Germline CDR1 and CDR2: SQVTM and ANQGSEA. The CDR3 DNA is TGCAGCGTTAAAGAGCGGGGGTCTTCCTACGAGCAGTACTTC. Translated, it gives CSVKERGSSYEQYF.

This rearrangement joins TRBV4-1 to TRBJ2-1, with 11 nucleotides matching TRBD2. CDR1 and CDR2 (germline): MGHRA, YSYEKL. The length of the CDR3 is 14 residues. V gave up 1 base and J gave up 10 bases; unmatched junction bases: 3. The CDR3 spells CASSQVLAGAEQFF. Written as DNA, the CDR3 is TGCGCCAGCAGCCAAGTACTAGCGGGGGCCGAGCAGTTCTTC.

This sequence joins TRBV11-2 and TRBJ2-7; 9 nucleotides align to TRBD1. The V segment lost 5 bases and the J segment 3 bases; nucleotides outside the gene matches: 5. The CDR3 contains 14 residues. The germline V gene has CDR1 SGHAT and CDR2 FQNNGV. The CDR3: CASSVGQGIYEQYF. CDR3 nucleotides: TGTGCCAGCAGCGTAGGACAGGGGATCTACGAGCAGTACTTC. Combining the CDR3 with reference TRBV11-2 and TRBJ2-7 gives the whole variable domain EAGVAQSPRYKIIEKRQSVAFWCNPISGHATLYWYQQILGQGPKLLIQFQNNGVVDDSQLPKDRFSAERLKGVDSTLKIQPAKLEDSAVYLCASSVGQGIYEQYFGPGTRLTVT.

The V and J genes are TRBV7-2 and TRBJ1-2; D is unresolved. The CDR3 consists of 13 residues. V lost 3 bases, J lost 7 bases, and 12 bases lay in between. Germline assignment: CDR1 SGHTA and CDR2 FQGNSA. The CDR3 here is CASSFGEFFGYTF. CDR3 sequence (DNA): TGTGCCAGCAGCTTCGGGGAATTCTTTGGCTACACCTTC.

The chain uses TRBV28 and TRBJ2-2; TRBD1 aligns across 8 bases. The trim removed 6 bases at V and 3 bases at J, leaving 21 bases unmatched. CDR3 length: 20 residues. Germline V gene lookup returns CDR1 MDHEN and CDR2 SYDVKM. CDR3 region: CASSRQGSEVWSGDTGELFF. Here the CDR3 DNA reads TGTGCCAGCAGCCGACAGGGGTCGGAAGTTTGGTCGGGGGACACCGGGGAGCTGTTTTTT.

The J gene is TRBJ2-3, the V gene TRBV3-1 (or the pseudogene TRBV3-2), with 10 positions matching TRBD2. Trimming cost V 0 bases and J 10 bases; bases outside gene matches: 7. The CDR3 contains 15 residues. Germline V lookup: CDR1 LGHDT, CDR2 YNNKEL (reference sequence). The CDR3 loop reads CASSQDTSGARAQYF. CDR3 nucleotide sequence: TGTGCCAGCAGCCAAGACACTAGCGGGGCCCGGGCGCAGTATTTT.